These T cell receptor beta chains were read from a single sample in a study of T cell changes during pregnancy in multiple sclerosis. Sequenced by immunoSEQ multiplex PCR; TCRdb stores in-frame clones only, minus some. This sample has tens of thousands of clones, with more than 85% found just once. Sequenced here: peripheral blood, sampled after pregnancy. Source of these receptors: a female donor in good health, enrolled as a control in a pregnancy study. Each CDR3 is given with its conserved first and last residue.

J: TRBJ2-5; V: TRBV11-2; CDR3: CASSWRTSGRGGETQYF
J: TRBJ1-5; V: TRBV4-3; CDR3: CASSQEGTGDQPQHF
J: TRBJ2-6; V: TRBV6-5; CDR3: CASRLTGTGANVLTF
J: TRBJ1-3; V: TRBV6-1; CDR3: CASSEARGGQKGNTIYF
J: TRBJ2-7; V: TRBV4-1; CDR3: CASSRSFSGASYEQYF
J: TRBJ2-5; V: TRBV7-6; CDR3: CASSLGITGPQETQYF
J: TRBJ2-3; V: TRBV13; CDR3: CASSVTGLAADTQYF
J: TRBJ1-5; V: TRBV2; CDR3: CASRAGQNQPQHF
J: TRBJ1-2; V: TRBV7-2; CDR3: CASSPGQGGNYGYTF
J: TRBJ1-6; V: TRBV7-2; CDR3: CASSLEHGTGWGRGSPLHF
J: TRBJ2-7; V: TRBV6-6; CDR3: CASSPLTYEQYF
J: TRBJ2-2; V: TRBV5-1; CDR3: CASSSHPGTQDTGELFF
J: TRBJ1-5; V: TRBV6-6; CDR3: CASGVGGGGNQPQHF
J: TRBJ1-1; V: TRBV7-2; CDR3: CASSWGQPATEAFF
J: TRBJ2-7; V: TRBV19; CDR3: CASSLQGGYYEQYF
J: TRBJ2-7; V: TRBV18; CDR3: CASSPSTDRSSYEQYF
J: TRBJ2-7; V: TRBV7-9; CDR3: CASSAGPPYEQYF
J: TRBJ2-5; V: TRBV7-2; CDR3: CASSLGAGETQYF
J: TRBJ2-5; V: TRBV27; CDR3: CASSSDRGGQETQYF
J: TRBJ1-1; V: TRBV30; CDR3: CAWSRRGRDTEAFF
J: TRBJ1-1; V: TRBV7-8; CDR3: CASRFRKGDSAKNTEAFF